The 14 T cell receptor beta chains below were found in one sample sequenced in a study of T cell responses to AZD1222 COVID-19 vaccine. Measured with immunoSEQ multiplex PCR; TCRdb has only the in-frame clones, and not every one. The data contain about 150,000 clones, about nine tenths of them singletons. Sequenced material: peripheral blood, taken on day 0 of AZD1222 vaccination. The receptors come from an adult in good health.

The chain combines TRBV28 with TRBJ2-1, with D maybe TRBD2 (6 bases). Germline V gene data show CDR1 as MDHEN and CDR2 as SYDVKM. The CDR3 spans 15 residues. Trimming stripped 4 bases from V and 5 bases from J, with 15 bases between. The CDR3 is CASSSGSSGNNEQFF. For the CDR3, the DNA is TGTGCCAGCAGTTCAGGGAGTAGCGGAAACAATGAGCAGTTCTTC.

V and J are TRBV25-1 and TRBJ1-1; 7 bases match TRBD1. CDR1 and CDR2 from the germline V gene are MGHDK and SYGVNS. The V segment lost 2 bases and the J segment 3 bases; nucleotides outside the gene matches: 6. The CDR3 is 15 amino acids. The CDR3 DNA sequence: TGTGCCAGCAGTGAAGGTCGACAGGGTCACACTGAAGCTTTCTTT. Protein sequence: CASSEGRQGHTEAFF.

The CDR3: CAWSVSGHYTF. The DNA for the CDR3 is TGTGCCTGGAGTGTGTCTGGGCACTACACCTTC. This rearrangement joins TRBV30 to TRBJ1-2; D not resolved. V lost 0 bases to trimming and J lost 10 bases, with 9 bases between them. The V gene's germline CDR1 is GTSNPN and CDR2 SVGIG (reference sequence). CDR3 length: 11 residues.

This chain links TRBV6-5 with TRBJ1-2, with a weak D call TRBD1 (5 bases). The CDR3 contains 12 residues. In germline, CDR1 is MNHEY, CDR2 SVGAGI. The ends were cut back, 4 bases at V and 8 bases at J, with 11 bases in the middle. Here the CDR3 reads CASSSRQSGYTF. CDR3 DNA sequence: TGTGCCAGCAGTTCCAGACAGAGCGGCTACACCTTC.

V usage is TRBV21-1 and J usage is TRBJ1-2; no DNA check was done on the table's D call, TRBD1. TRBV21-1 is labeled a pseudogene. This CDR3 has 12 amino acids. CDR3 in DNA: TGTGCCAGCAGCAATACAGGGTGTGGCTACACCTTC. Translated: CASSNTGCGYTF.

The chain employs TRBV5-8 and TRBJ2-1; 14 bases align to TRBD2. The ends lost 2 bases at V and 3 bases at J; junction bases unmatched: 7. The germline CDR1 and CDR2 sequences are SGHTS and YDEGEE. The CDR3 length is 18 residues. CDR3 protein: CASSFFMGLAGDYNEQFF. CDR3 sequence (DNA): TGTGCCAGCAGCTTTTTTATGGGACTAGCGGGGGACTACAATGAGCAGTTCTTC.

This chain connects TRBV6-5 to TRBJ2-2; D not certain. Trimming pared 0 bases from V and 7 bases from J, leaving 12 bases between. Germline-derived CDR1 and CDR2 are MNHEY and SVGAGI. CDR3 length equals 15 residues. The CDR3 sequence: CASSYSPYRGGELFF. In nucleotides, the CDR3 is TGTGCCAGCAGTTACTCGCCGTATCGTGGCGGGGAGCTGTTTTTT.

The chain recombines TRBV6-2 or TRBV6-3 with TRBJ2-7; 10 nucleotides align to TRBD1. The germline CDR1 and CDR2 sequences are MNHEY and SVGEGT. The CDR3 is made up of 15 amino acids. The J segment lost 10 bases and the V segment lost 0 bases, leaving 9 bases of the junction unmatched. CDR3 in amino acids: CASSYSRDRGLRQYF. The DNA for the CDR3 is TGTGCCAGCAGTTACTCCCGGGACAGGGGCTTAAGACAGTACTTC.

This chain links TRBV9 with TRBJ2-4; 8 bases align to TRBD1. With V trimmed by 4 bases and J by 9 bases, 12 bases remained unmatched. This CDR3 has 15 residues. Germline CDR1 is SGDLS and CDR2 is YYNGEE. CDR3 nucleotide sequence: TGTGCCAGCAGCAGAGAAGGGGACAGGCGAGGCATTCAGTACTTC. Encoded protein: CASSREGDRRGIQYF.

As DNA, the CDR3 is TGTGCCAGCAGTTACTCGCTTCGGTGGGAGCTTGGCACAGATACGCAGTATTTT. It specifies CASSYSLRWELGTDTQYF. This chain joins TRBV6-2 or TRBV6-3 and TRBJ2-3; D perhaps matches TRBD2 (5 bases). The CDR3 consists of 18 residues. V lost 0 bases, J lost 1 base, and 17 bases lay in between. Germline loops: CDR1 MNHEY, CDR2 SVGEGT.

The rearrangement uses TRBV6-5 and TRBJ1-2, with 7 bases fitting TRBD1. The CDR3 is 14 amino acids. With V trimmed by 2 bases and J by 1 base, 1 base remained unmatched. The germline CDR1 and CDR2 sequences are MNHEY and SVGAGI. Written as DNA, the CDR3 is TGTGCCAGCAGTTACCGGGACAGTAACTATGGCTACACCTTC. Residues: CASSYRDSNYGYTF.

The V call is TRBV7-9, the J call TRBJ1-2; D gene ambiguous. Germline V gene sequence: CDR1 SEHNR, CDR2 FQNEAQ (reference sequence). V lost 8 bases and J lost 4, with 23 bases in between. The CDR3 runs to 16 residues. Here the CDR3 DNA reads TGTGCCAGCGCCCGGTCGGAGCAGGAGTTTGGCTATGGCTACACCTTC. Residues: CASARSEQEFGYGYTF.

This rearrangement joins TRBV28 to TRBJ1-5, with a possible D match to TRBD1 (5 bases). The CDR3 runs 15 residues. Germline V gene sequence: CDR1 MDHEN, CDR2 SYDVKM. The V end lost 2 bases, the J end lost 3 bases, and 11 bases lay between the germline ends. The CDR3 DNA is TGTGCCAGCAGTTTAGCGGACAATCTCAATCAGCCCCAGCATTTT. Translating it yields CASSLADNLNQPQHF.

This clone was counted once. The CDR3 here is CSPTLDGYTF. The DNA of the CDR3 is TGCAGTCCCACCCTGGATGGCTACACCTTC. The genes are TRBV20-1 and TRBJ1-2; D not certain. V lost 8 bases and J lost 6, with 10 bases in between. The CDR3 is 10 amino acids. CDR1 and CDR2 (germline): DFQATT, SNEGSKA (reference sequence).